The 25 T cell receptor beta chains given below trace back to one sample, sequenced in a study of blood T cell repertoires in COVID-19. Repertoires were generated with immunoSEQ multiplex PCR, while TCRdb's copy carries only in-frame clones and drops some. The sample includes about 210,000 clones, about 88% of them seen just once. Sequenced input: peripheral blood. The receptors derive from a young man with active or convalescent COVID-19.

This CDR3 reads CASSQGDITDTQYF. In DNA, the CDR3 is TGCGCCAGCAGCCAAGGGGACATCACAGATACGCAGTATTTT. This chain links TRBV4-1 with TRBJ2-3, with D perhaps matching TRBD1 (6 bases). This CDR3 has 14 amino acids. V was trimmed by 1 base and J by 2 bases, leaving 7 bases between them. Germline V lookup: CDR1 MGHRA, CDR2 YSYEKL.

This clone was detected ten times or more. J is TRBJ1-1 and V is TRBV6-6, with D unresolved. The CDR3 is made up of 15 amino acids. V lost 5 bases and J lost 5, with 18 bases in between. Germline loops: CDR1 MNHNY, CDR2 SVGAGI (reference sequence). Here the CDR3 reads CASSPRLSGLTEAFF. DNA of the CDR3: TGTGCCAGCAGTCCCCGTCTCTCGGGATTGACTGAAGCTTTCTTT.

The chain uses TRBV6-5 and TRBJ2-7; 10 nucleotides agree with TRBD2. J lost 3 bases, V lost 6 bases, and 5 bases had no gene match. The germline V gene encodes CDR1 MNHEY and CDR2 SVGAGI. The CDR3 covers 14 residues. The CDR3 loop is CASSLTSGNYEQYF. The CDR3, as DNA: TGTGCCAGCAGCCTCACTAGCGGGAACTACGAGCAGTACTTC.

The V gene is TRBV7-9, the J gene TRBJ2-2; 9 bases are shared with TRBD1. The CDR3 contains 13 residues. Looked up from germline, CDR1 is SEHNR and CDR2 is FQNEAQ (reference sequence). The trim removed 0 bases at V and 14 bases at J, leaving 4 bases unmatched. The CDR3 bases are TGTGCCAGCAGCTTAGCCGGGACAGGGATACTGTTTTTT. Translation: CASSLAGTGILFF.

The chain carries TRBV6-6 and TRBJ2-7; 10 bases agree with TRBD1. Germline V gives CDR1 MNHNY, CDR2 SVGAGI (reference sequence). There are 14 residues in the CDR3. Unmatched junction bases numbered 4, after V lost 5 bases and J lost 3 bases. This CDR3 reads CASSTGTGDYEQYF. Written as DNA, the CDR3 is TGTGCCAGCAGTACAGGGACAGGGGACTACGAGCAGTACTTC.

V and J are TRBV7-2 and TRBJ2-2, with D perhaps TRBD2 (6 bases). This CDR3 is built from 14 residues. The V gene's germline CDR1 is SGHTA and CDR2 FQGNSA. The germline V and J ends were trimmed by 9 bases and 1 base, with 12 bases remaining between them. The CDR3: CASSWGVNTGELFF. CDR3 nucleotide sequence: TGTGCCAGTAGTTGGGGGGTGAACACCGGGGAGCTGTTTTTT. Using reference TRBV7-2 and TRBJ2-2 for the parts outside the CDR3, the full variable domain is GAGVSQSPSNKVTEKGKDVELRCDPISGHTALYWYRQSLGQGLEFLIYFQGNSAPDKSGLPSDRFSAERTGGSVSTLTIQRTQQEDSAVYLCASSWGVNTGELFFGEGSRLTVL.

The chain links TRBV9 to TRBJ2-2; 10 bases are shared with TRBD2. The CDR3 length is 16 residues. CDR1 is SGDLS and CDR2 is YYNGEE in the germline V gene. V lost 3 bases and J lost 2; bases outside the gene matches: 4. The CDR3 loop is CASSAWTSGNTGELFF. CDR3 nucleotide sequence: TGTGCCAGCAGCGCCTGGACTAGCGGAAACACCGGGGAGCTGTTTTTT.

This sequence joins TRBV9 and TRBJ1-2; 9 bases agree with TRBD1. Per germline, CDR1 SGDLS and CDR2 YYNGEE. J gave up 4 bases and V 4 bases, and 8 bases lay outside the gene matches. The CDR3 runs to 15 residues. The CDR3 protein is CASSPSATGGYGYTF. The CDR3, as DNA: TGTGCCAGCAGCCCTTCCGCGACAGGGGGCTATGGCTACACCTTC. Filled out from reference TRBV9 and TRBJ1-2, the complete variable domain reads DSGVTQTPKHLITATGQRVTLRCSPRSGDLSVYWYQQSLDQGLQFLIQYYNGEERAKGNILERFSAQQFPDLHSELNLSSLELGDSALYFCASSPSATGGYGYTFGSGTRLTVV.

This chain uses TRBV18 with TRBJ1-1, with D perhaps TRBD1 (5 bases). The CDR3 loop spans 13 amino acids. Trimming pared 2 bases from V and 2 bases from J, leaving 6 bases between. Germline loops: CDR1 KGHSH, CDR2 LQKENI. CDR3 region: CASSPDSNTEAFF. The CDR3 DNA reads as TGTGCCAGCTCACCAGACAGCAACACTGAAGCTTTCTTT.

The V gene is TRBV24-1, the J gene TRBJ2-3; D is unclear. CDR1 is KGHDR and CDR2 is SFDVKD in the germline V gene. The V end was cut by 1 base, the J end by 0 bases, with 13 bases between. The CDR3 runs 17 residues. As DNA, the CDR3 is TGTGCCACCAGTGATTTATTCGGCGGTGCTAGCACAGATACGCAGTATTTT. Translated, it gives CATSDLFGGASTDTQYF.

This clone appeared once. The chain employs TRBV11-2 and TRBJ2-1; 9 bases align to TRBD1. This CDR3 contains 15 residues. V shed 5 bases and J 2 bases; nucleotides not matched to a gene: 4. The germline V gene has CDR1 SGHAT and CDR2 FQNNGV. Written as DNA, the CDR3 is TGTGCCAGCAGCCCCCGACAGGGGGCCTACAATGAGCAGTTCTTC. This translates into CASSPRQGAYNEQFF.

As concerns this clone: This sample also contains other DNA sequences that code for the same CDR3. The chain combines TRBV7-3 with TRBJ2-3, with D possibly TRBD2 on 6 matching bases. This CDR3 has 14 amino acids. The V end lost 4 bases, the J end lost 2 bases, and 10 bases lay between the germline ends. Germline lookup yields CDR1 SGHTA and CDR2 FQGTGA. The CDR3 spells CASSSGTSTDTQYF. In DNA form, the CDR3 reads TGTGCCAGCAGCTCTGGGACTTCCACAGATACGCAGTATTTT.

The V and J genes are TRBV3-1 (or the pseudogene TRBV3-2) and TRBJ2-5; D unresolved. Germline V gives CDR1 LGHDT, CDR2 YNNKEL (reference sequence). V lost 2 bases to trimming and J lost 2 bases, with 6 bases between them. CDR3 length: 13 residues. In DNA, the CDR3 is TGTGCCAGCAGCCAACAACTTCAAGAGACCCAGTACTTC. It is translated as CASSQQLQETQYF.

This chain connects TRBV2 to TRBJ1-3; D is uncertain. Germline values: CDR1 SNHLY, CDR2 FYNNEI. The CDR3 loop spans 12 amino acids. Between the trimmed V and J ends, which lost 9 bases and 5 bases, there was a span of 11 bases. The CDR3 loop is CASSILRNTIYF. CDR3 nucleotides: TGTGCCAGTTCGATCCTAAGAAACACCATATATTTT.

This clone has just a few counts. V and J are TRBV21-1 and TRBJ1-1; TRBD1 reflects the table's D call only, with no check against the DNA. TRBV21-1 is shown as a pseudogene. This CDR3 has 14 amino acids. The CDR3 DNA is TGTGCCAGCAAAAGGTGGGGGCCTGAGGCTGAAGCTTTCTTT. Protein sequence: CASKRWGPEAEAFF.

This chain joins TRBV6-5 and TRBJ2-7; maybe TRBD2 (5 bases). Germline CDR1 and CDR2: MNHEY and SVGAGI. The CDR3 sequence is 13 residues long. The V gene lost 5 bases and the J gene lost 4 bases, with 12 bases spanning the gap. CDR3 amino acids: CASSMGTSYEQYF. The DNA of the CDR3 is TGTGCCAGCAGTATGGGAACTAGTTACGAGCAGTACTTC.

The rearrangement links TRBV2 to TRBJ2-5; 8 nucleotides align to TRBD1. Unmatched junction bases numbered 4, after V lost 6 bases and J lost 4 bases. This CDR3 comprises 13 residues. Germline CDR1 reads SNHLY; CDR2 reads FYNNEI. CDR3 in amino acids: CASRQGAAETQYF. DNA of the CDR3: TGTGCCAGCAGGCAGGGGGCGGCAGAGACCCAGTACTTC. Based on the CDR3 plus reference TRBV2 and TRBJ2-5, the full variable domain is EPEVTQTPSHQVTQMGQEVILRCVPISNHLYFYWYRQILGQKVEFLVSFYNNEISEKSEIFDDQFSVERPDGSNFTLKIRSTKLEDSAMYFCASRQGAAETQYFGPGTRLLVL.

J is TRBJ2-3 and V is TRBV11-2, with 15 bases fitting TRBD2. The CDR3 extends over 19 amino acids. Trimming removed 5 bases from V and 1 base from J; junction bases left unmatched: 10. Per germline, CDR1 SGHAT and CDR2 FQNNGV. The CDR3 DNA sequence: TGTGCCAGCAGCCACCTCCGGACTAGCGGGGGGGCTGGCACAGATACGCAGTATTTT. It yields the protein CASSHLRTSGGAGTDTQYF.

This clone was picked up a small number of times. V is TRBV19 and J is TRBJ2-7; 8 bases fit TRBD1. The V gene's germline CDR1 is LNHDA and CDR2 SQIVND (reference sequence). This CDR3 region has 15 residues. Losses at the gene ends were 6 bases for V and 4 bases for J; bases not matched to a gene: 11. The DNA for the CDR3 is TGTGCCAGTAGCTCCCGGACAGGGTTTGAGTACGAGCAGTACTTC. This translates into CASSSRTGFEYEQYF. Variable domain in full (rest from reference TRBV19 and TRBJ2-7): DGGITQSPKYLFRKEGQNVTLSCEQNLNHDAMYWYRQDPGQGLRLIYYSQIVNDFQKGDIAEGYSVSREKKESFPLTVTSAQKNPTAFYLCASSSRTGFEYEQYFGPGTRLTVT.

This chain connects TRBV3-1 (or the pseudogene TRBV3-2) to TRBJ1-1; unclear D gene. This CDR3 has 13 residues. The germline gives CDR1 LGHDT, CDR2 YNNKEL (reference sequence). V lost 3 bases to trimming and J lost 0 bases, with 5 bases between them. The CDR3 sequence: CASSQTLNTEAFF. DNA of the CDR3: TGTGCCAGCAGCCAGACACTGAACACTGAAGCTTTCTTT.

The chain is built from TRBV6-6 and TRBJ2-1, with D possibly matching TRBD2 (5 bases). The CDR3 extends over 15 amino acids. The V gene lost 8 bases and the J gene lost 9 bases, with 23 bases spanning the gap. Germline CDR1 reads MNHNY; CDR2 reads SVGAGI (reference sequence). CDR3 loop: CASPGQAKRAGEQFF. As DNA, the CDR3 is TGTGCCAGCCCCGGCCAGGCAAAACGGGCGGGTGAGCAGTTCTTC.

The V and J genes are TRBV7-3 and TRBJ2-2, with 7 nucleotides matching TRBD2. Germline loops: CDR1 SGHTA, CDR2 FQGTGA. This CDR3 contains 15 residues. The V segment lost 1 base and the J segment 6 bases; nucleotides outside the gene matches: 5. For the CDR3, the DNA is TGTGCCAGCAGCTTAAATAGCGGGTCTTCCGGGGAGCTGTTTTTT. Encoded protein: CASSLNSGSSGELFF.

The rearrangement joins TRBV29-1 to TRBJ2-3; 11 nucleotides match TRBD2. V lost 1 base to trimming and J lost 5 bases; unmatched junction nucleotides: 8. This CDR3 comprises 16 residues. CDR1 SQVTM and CDR2 ANQGSEA come from the germline V gene. The CDR3 loop reads CSVEGDLAGGVDTQYF. Written as DNA, the CDR3 is TGCAGCGTTGAAGGCGATCTAGCGGGGGGCGTAGATACGCAGTATTTT.

The CDR3 coding sequence is TGTGCCAGCAGCCCGACGCGGGATGCGGGACTCGCCGGGGAGCTGTTTTTT. Translation gives CASSPTRDAGLAGELFF. The J gene is TRBJ2-2, the V gene TRBV7-2; D is possibly TRBD2 (6 bases). CDR1 and CDR2 (germline): SGHTA, FQGNSA. Trimming took off 5 bases at V and 6 bases at J, with 22 bases between the two ends. This CDR3 is 17 amino acids long.

The chain employs TRBV7-6 and TRBJ2-1, with TRBD2 identical over 15 bases. Germline-derived CDR1 and CDR2 are SGHVS and FNYEAQ. V lost 5 bases, J lost 4 bases, and 6 bases stayed unmatched. The CDR3 contains 17 residues. The CDR3 loop is CASSGGLAGGMYNEQFF. DNA of the CDR3: TGTGCCAGCAGCGGGGGACTAGCGGGGGGTATGTACAATGAGCAGTTCTTC. Based on the CDR3 plus reference TRBV7-6 and TRBJ2-1, the full variable domain is GAGVSQSPRYKVTKRGQDVALRCDPISGHVSLYWYRQALGQGPEFLTYFNYEAQQDKSGLPNDRFSAERPEGSISTLTIQRTEQRDSAMYRCASSGGLAGGMYNEQFFGPGTRLTVL.